The next 20 T cell receptor beta chains were all read from a single sample in a study of cytomegalovirus exposure and HLA in healthy donors (dated by TCRdb to 2015 to 2018). Libraries were prepared through the immunoSEQ multiplex PCR assay. A mixture of 60 forward primers for TCR Vbeta segments and 13 reverse primers for TCR Jbeta segments was used in the multiplex PCR. TCRdb took over this immuneACCESS table, retaining in-frame rearrangements with V and J assigned. Such tables are incomplete; in checked studies, under half of the missing clones stem from an unresolved V gene, and the remainder is unexplained. This sample holds approximately 120,000 clones; roughly 73% were observed only once. The top ten hold less than 5% of the sample. The sequenced sample was PBMCs. The receptors originated from a man aged 60-69 years in good health and CMV-seropositive.

This clone was found once. The rearrangement links TRBV5-1 to TRBJ2-2; no clear D gene. The CDR3 spans 14 residues. The germline V gene encodes CDR1 SGHRS and CDR2 YFSETQ. Trimming stripped 0 bases from V and 6 bases from J, with 9 bases between. The CDR3 region is CASSLDVGAGELFF. The CDR3, as DNA: TGCGCCAGCAGCTTGGATGTGGGCGCCGGGGAGCTGTTTTTT.

The rearrangement links TRBV29-1 to TRBJ2-3, with 9 bases lining up with TRBD1. Germline lookup yields CDR1 SQVTM and CDR2 ANQGSEA. The CDR3 has 14 residues. Trimming took 5 bases from V and 0 from J; bases not matched to a gene: 3. Here the CDR3 DNA reads TGCAGCGTTACCGGGACAGGGAGCACAGATACGCAGTATTTT. Amino acids: CSVTGTGSTDTQYF.

The rearrangement uses TRBV27 and TRBJ2-3; D may be TRBD2 (6 bases). Per the germline V gene, CDR1 is MNHEY and CDR2 is SMNVEV (reference sequence). The germline V and J ends were trimmed by 3 bases and 2 bases, with 12 bases remaining between them. This CDR3 contains 15 residues. DNA of the CDR3: TGTGCCAGCAGTTTTTGGCGGGGACCCACAGATACGCAGTATTTT. This codes for CASSFWRGPTDTQYF.

The V call is TRBV6-1, the J call TRBJ1-2, with D maybe TRBD1 (5 bases). The CDR3 totals 14 residues. Germline loops: CDR1 MNHNS, CDR2 SASEGT. With 6 bases removed from V and 1 base from J, the gap between germline ends came to 12 bases. The CDR3 DNA follows: TGTGCCAGCAGGGTGACAGAGAATAACTATGGCTACACCTTC. It codes for CASRVTENNYGYTF.

J is TRBJ1-2 and V is TRBV5-4; tentative D call: TRBD1 (5 bases). Germline CDR1 reads SGHNT; CDR2 reads YYREEE (reference sequence). The V end lost 6 bases, the J end lost 5 bases, and 20 bases lay between the germline ends. The CDR3 sequence is 15 residues long. The CDR3 region is CASTTQTEFVYGYTF. For the CDR3, the DNA is TGTGCCAGCACCACGCAGACAGAATTCGTTTATGGCTACACCTTC.

This chain joins TRBV28 and TRBJ1-2, with 8 bases matching TRBD1. The germline CDR1 and CDR2 sequences are MDHEN and SYDVKM. The CDR3 covers 16 residues. With V trimmed by 4 bases and J by 3 bases, 10 bases remained unmatched. CDR3 sequence (DNA): TGTGCCAGCAGTTCCTCGGGACAGGAGGCTCACTATGGCTACACCTTC. Its translation is CASSSSGQEAHYGYTF.

The chain uses TRBV5-1 and TRBJ2-3, with D possibly matching TRBD2 (6 bases). In germline, CDR1 is SGHRS, CDR2 YFSETQ. The CDR3 is made up of 13 amino acids. The ends were cut back, 3 bases at V and 1 base at J, with 6 bases in the middle. The CDR3 region is CASSWGGTDTQYF. CDR3 nucleotides: TGCGCCAGCAGCTGGGGGGGCACAGATACGCAGTATTTT.

The CDR3 DNA follows: TGTGCCAGCAGTATGGTAGCGGGGGACGTCACAGATACGCAGTATTTT. It specifies CASSMVAGDVTDTQYF. The chain recombines TRBV5-6 with TRBJ2-3; 9 nucleotides agree with TRBD2. The CDR3 length is 16 residues. The junction had 9 bases not matched to a gene; V was cut back by 5 bases and J by 2 bases. Germline values: CDR1 SGHDT, CDR2 YYEEEE.

This chain uses TRBV19 with TRBJ2-6, with 8 nucleotides matching TRBD1. J gave up 0 bases and V 9 bases, and 10 bases lay outside the gene matches. The CDR3 spans 17 residues. From germline, CDR1 is LNHDA and CDR2 SQIVND (reference sequence). The CDR3 DNA reads as TGTGCCAGCAAAAGGACAGGGATCGGCTCTGGGGCCAACGTCCTGACTTTC. This sequence encodes CASKRTGIGSGANVLTF.

The chain recombines TRBV28 with TRBJ2-2, with 7 bases aligning to TRBD1. The CDR3 is 16 residues long. V dropped 1 base and J dropped 4; count of bases not matched to a gene: 6. Germline V CDR1 and CDR2: MDHEN, SYDVKM. DNA of the CDR3: TGTGCCAGCAGTTTATTATGGTCAGGGGGCACCGGGGAGCTGTTTTTT. Protein: CASSLLWSGGTGELFF.

The rearrangement joins TRBV5-4 to TRBJ2-1, with 7 bases aligning to TRBD1. The CDR3 covers 14 residues. The germline gives CDR1 SGHNT, CDR2 YYREEE (reference sequence). The J segment lost 10 bases and the V segment lost 3 bases, leaving 10 bases of the junction unmatched. CDR3 sequence reads: CASSWDSTATEQFF. CDR3 in DNA: TGTGCCAGCAGCTGGGACAGCACGGCTACCGAGCAGTTCTTC.

This rearrangement joins TRBV5-1 to TRBJ2-5, with D possibly TRBD2 on 5 matching bases. The CDR3 has 13 amino acids. Germline V gene sequence: CDR1 SGHRS, CDR2 YFSETQ. Trimming stripped 6 bases from V and 3 bases from J, with 12 bases between. CDR3 residues: CASTFNGKETQYF. The CDR3 coding sequence is TGCGCCAGCACTTTTAACGGGAAAGAGACCCAGTACTTC.

This clone was picked up one time. This rearrangement joins TRBV10-3 to TRBJ2-3, with D tentatively TRBD2 (7 bases). V lost 6 bases and J lost 0, with 13 bases in between. Germline V gene data show CDR1 as ENHRY and CDR2 as SYGVKD. CDR3 length equals 15 residues. The CDR3 nucleotides read TGTGCCATCAGCGAGGGGGGGATGAGCACAGATACGCAGTATTTT. Its protein product is CAISEGGMSTDTQYF.

This clone was seen only a few times. This chain links TRBV28 with TRBJ1-4; 9 positions agree with TRBD1. The CDR3 consists of 15 residues. Germline CDR1 MDHEN, CDR2 SYDVKM. Trimming cost V 7 bases and J 6 bases; bases outside gene matches: 9. CDR3: CASKGQGRMYEKLFF. The DNA of the CDR3 is TGTGCCAGCAAGGGACAGGGAAGGATGTATGAAAAACTGTTTTTT.

This chain uses TRBV28 with TRBJ1-5; 9 bases are shared with TRBD1. Per the germline V gene, CDR1 is MDHEN and CDR2 is SYDVKM. The CDR3 covers 15 residues. J lost 5 bases, V lost 2 bases, and 4 bases had no gene match. CDR3 sequence (DNA): TGTGCCAGCAGTTTAACAGGGGGCTTCGATCAGCCCCAGCATTTT. Translating gives CASSLTGGFDQPQHF. Full variable domain (remainder filled in from reference TRBV28 and TRBJ1-5): DVKVTQSSRYLVKRTGEKVFLECVQDMDHENMFWYRQDPGLGLRLIYFSYDVKMKEKGDIPEGYSVSREKKERFSLILESASTNQTSMYLCASSLTGGFDQPQHFGDGTRLSIL.

This clone came up a few times. This chain joins TRBV28 and TRBJ1-4, with 8 positions matching TRBD1. This CDR3 has 15 amino acids. Losses at the gene ends were 1 base for V and 7 bases for J; bases not matched to a gene: 5. Germline CDR1 is MDHEN and CDR2 is SYDVKM. The CDR3 is CASSLLGQGAEKLFF. The CDR3 DNA reads TGTGCCAGCAGTTTATTAGGGCAGGGGGCTGAAAAACTGTTTTTT. Based on the CDR3 plus reference TRBV28 and TRBJ1-4, the full variable domain is DVKVTQSSRYLVKRTGEKVFLECVQDMDHENMFWYRQDPGLGLRLIYFSYDVKMKEKGDIPEGYSVSREKKERFSLILESASTNQTSMYLCASSLLGQGAEKLFFGSGTQLSVL.

This clone was observed once. V gene TRBV6-1 combines with J gene TRBJ2-7; D possibly corresponds to TRBD2 (5 bases). Looked up from germline, CDR1 is MNHNS and CDR2 is SASEGT. V lost 6 bases, J lost 4 bases, and 13 bases lay in between. The CDR3 is 13 residues long. As DNA, the CDR3 is TGTGCCAGCAGGGAGATTGGACTTTACGAGCAGTACTTC. It specifies CASREIGLYEQYF.

The V and J genes are TRBV6-1 and TRBJ1-1; 7 positions match TRBD1. Germline lookup yields CDR1 MNHNS and CDR2 SASEGT. The V and J ends lost 2 bases and 6 bases, in that order; junction bases with no gene match: 12. This CDR3 spans 16 amino acids. CDR3 DNA sequence: TGTGCCAGCAGTGAATCCTTCCAGGGGGTGAAGGCTGAAGCTTTCTTT. This translates into CASSESFQGVKAEAFF.

V is TRBV7-9 and J is TRBJ2-5; maybe TRBD1 (6 bases). The CDR3 consists of 16 residues. Germline CDR1 is SEHNR and CDR2 is FQNEAQ (reference sequence). The ends were cut back, 6 bases at V and 0 bases at J, with 17 bases in the middle. The CDR3 region is CASRETGWEHQETQYF. The DNA of the CDR3 is TGTGCCAGCAGGGAAACAGGGTGGGAGCACCAAGAGACCCAGTACTTC.

The chain couples TRBV5-1 to TRBJ2-3; D ambiguous. Germline CDR1 SGHRS, CDR2 YFSETQ. The CDR3 consists of 15 residues. With 5 bases removed from V and 4 bases from J, the gap between germline ends came to 17 bases. The CDR3 sequence: CASRVLSTLADTQYF. The CDR3 nucleotides read TGCGCCAGCAGGGTGTTGAGCACCTTGGCAGATACGCAGTATTTT.